This T cell receptor (beta chain) was found in a study of blood T cell repertoires in COVID-19. Across the study: Samples representing acute and convalescent COVID-19 were sourced from the United States, Italy and Spain.

In the original analysis: Reference gene primer amplification gave estimated nucleated cell counts. Repertoires were generated with immunoSEQ multiplex PCR, while TCRdb's copy carries only in-frame clones and drops some. V and J calls and clone size follow that table, whereas D and trimming were derived from the DNA. Here the sample spans some 490,000 clones, about 88% being singletons. In terms of age and location, participants ranged from about 18 to 100 years and lived in around 22 US areas. The sequence came from a woman aged 55-70 years who had recovered from COVID-19. The sequencing sample was made of PBMCs or T cells enriched from blood (not recorded which).

The CDR3 loop reads CASSQGSGAPYGYTF. CDR3 sequence (DNA): TGTGCCAGCAGCCAAGGGTCAGGGGCTCCCTATGGCTACACCTTC. The chain employs TRBV3-1 (or the pseudogene TRBV3-2) and TRBJ1-2; possibly TRBD1 for D (6 bases). The CDR3 has 15 amino acids. V was shortened by 1 base and J by 4 bases, with 13 bases between the two germline ends. Germline V lookup: CDR1 LGHDT, CDR2 YNNKEL (reference sequence).